The 6 T cell receptor beta chains below come from one sample, sequenced in a study of metastatic and nonmetastatic thyroid tumors. Patients had received no treatment of any kind before thyroid surgery. TCRdb called clones again from the PCR reads with MiXCR. The sample includes some 34,000 clones, about 18% of them seen just once. The sample taken for sequencing was blood. These TCRs come from a female donor with papillary thyroid cancer or a benign thyroid nodule (not recorded which). Some clones in this sample may be carry-over from other donors' samples.

In DNA form, the CDR3 reads TGTGCCAGCAGCTTAGGTCAGGGGACAGCTCATTCACCCCTCCACTTT. It encodes CASSLGQGTAHSPLHF. This chain links TRBV11-2 with TRBJ1-6, with 7 bases that match TRBD1. Germline lookup yields CDR1 SGHAT and CDR2 FQNNGV. The CDR3 has 16 residues. V lost 1 base, J lost 8 bases, and 8 bases stayed unmatched.

The genes are TRBV6-1 and TRBJ2-1; 7 bases agree with TRBD2. The V gene's germline CDR1 is MNHNS and CDR2 SASEGT. Losses at the gene ends were 4 bases for V and 2 bases for J; bases not matched to a gene: 8. This CDR3 has 16 amino acids. The CDR3: CASSALSGGAYNEQFF. The CDR3 DNA follows: TGTGCCAGCAGTGCCCTGTCGGGAGGTGCCTACAATGAGCAGTTCTTC.

This clone was observed at least ten times. The chain has TRBV5-1 and TRBJ2-1; 8 nucleotides match TRBD2. The CDR3 is made up of 16 amino acids. Losses at the gene ends were 4 bases for V and 6 bases for J; bases not matched to a gene: 12. Germline loops: CDR1 SGHRS, CDR2 YFSETQ. The DNA for the CDR3 is TGCGCCAGCAGCCTGAGTTCGGGACTAGGCATCAATGAGCAGTTCTTC. It encodes CASSLSSGLGINEQFF.

Many counts were recorded for this clone. This sequence joins TRBV28 and TRBJ1-1, with D maybe TRBD1 (5 bases). The CDR3 spans 15 residues. The germline V and J ends were trimmed by 2 bases and 2 bases, with 12 bases remaining between them. CDR1 and CDR2 (germline): MDHEN, SYDVKM. The CDR3 region has the DNA TGTGCCAGCAGTTTAGCCGGGACCGCTAACACTGAAGCTTTCTTT. Protein sequence: CASSLAGTANTEAFF.

This clone was observed many times. The gene calls are TRBV11-2 and TRBJ1-2, with unresolved D. From germline, CDR1 is SGHAT and CDR2 FQNNGV. V was cut by 5 bases and J by 8 bases, with 15 bases left in between. CDR3 length equals 13 residues. The CDR3 bases are TGTGCCAGCAGCGCGGACGCCTTTGGGGGCTACACCTTC. It is translated as CASSADAFGGYTF.

This clone has a count of ten or more. The V gene is TRBV19, the J gene TRBJ1-4; the match to TRBD1 covers 7 bases. The trim removed 6 bases at V and 7 bases at J, leaving 11 bases unmatched. The CDR3 totals 15 residues. Per germline, CDR1 LNHDA and CDR2 SQIVND (reference sequence). Here the CDR3 reads CASRKNRGGGEKLFF. For the CDR3, the DNA is TGTGCCAGTAGAAAGAACAGGGGAGGTGGTGAAAAACTGTTTTTT.